This is a list of T cell receptor beta chains from one sample in a study of blood T cell repertoires in COVID-19. TCRdb keeps only in-frame clones here, not all; method: immunoSEQ multiplex PCR. The table lists roughly 70,000 clones, about 80% of them singletons. Sequencing input: peripheral blood. Source of these receptors: a man between 65 and 85 years old who had recovered from COVID-19. Both conserved end residues are part of each CDR3. A D gene is named only where the DNA matches it firmly. Size tells how often a clone was seen (once, few, many) or the class of an expanded clone, and some rows leave it out.

J gene	V gene	clone size	D gene	CDR3 DNA	CDR3 protein
TRBJ2-2	TRBV11-2	once	NA	TGTGCCAGCAGCTTAAACAGGGCTTTCACCGGGGAGCTGTTTTTT	CASSLNRAFTGELFF
TRBJ2-7	TRBV29-1	NA	TRBD1	TGCAGCGTTGATACGACAGGGGTGGACTACGAGCAGTACTTC	CSVDTTGVDYEQYF
TRBJ2-7	TRBV6-2/TRBV6-3	NA	NA	TGTGCCAGCGGTTTCATGAGATACGAGCAGTACTTC	CASGFMRYEQYF
TRBJ2-1	TRBV11-2	NA	TRBD2	TGTGCCAGCAGCGTTACTAGCGGGCACTACAATGAGCAGTTCTTC	CASSVTSGHYNEQFF
TRBJ2-7	TRBV3-1/TRBV3-2	NA	NA	TGTGCCAGCAGCCAAGTCTTGGGCTACAGGCGATACGAGCAGTACTTC	CASSQVLGYRRYEQYF
TRBJ1-4	TRBV5-1	NA	NA	TGCGCCAGCAGCGGAGGGTCGGACAATGAAAAACTGTTTTTT	CASSGGSDNEKLFF
TRBJ2-3	TRBV6-5	NA	NA	TGTGCCAGCTTTGAGACGGGAGCAGATACGCAGTATTTT	CASFETGADTQYF
TRBJ1-1	TRBV28	few	TRBD1	TGTGCCAGCAGCCCCCAGGGGGTAGACACTGAAGCTTTCTTT	CASSPQGVDTEAFF
TRBJ1-2	TRBV12-3/TRBV12-4	NA	NA	TGTGCCAGCAGTTTTCAGGGAAACTATGGCTACACCTTC	CASSFQGNYGYTF
TRBJ1-4	TRBV28	few	NA	TGTGCCAGCAGTTTTTTCTCCGGGAGGGAAAAACTGTTTTTT	CASSFFSGREKLFF
TRBJ1-6	TRBV2	NA	NA	TGTGCCAGCACCCCGAACCGACAGAATAATTCACCCCTCCACTTT	CASTPNRQNNSPLHF
TRBJ1-1	TRBV5-1	NA	NA	TGCGCCAGCAGCCAACACCCAGAACAGGAACTTCTGGACGCTTTCTTT	CASSQHPEQELLDAFF
TRBJ1-3	TRBV7-8	NA	NA	TGTGCCAGCAGCTTACGCCCAGGGGCTTACTCTGGAAACACCATATATTTT	CASSLRPGAYSGNTIYF
TRBJ2-3	TRBV5-6	NA	NA	TGTGCCAGCAGCTCAATTGCTGACAGACTCATCACAGATACGCAGTATTTT	CASSSIADRLITDTQYF
TRBJ2-3	TRBV5-1	NA	TRBD2	TGCGCCAGCAGCACGCCTAATAGCGGGCGGAACACAGATACGCAGTATTTT	CASSTPNSGRNTDTQYF
TRBJ2-1	TRBV5-1	once	NA	TGCGCCAGCAGCTTGGGGAGCGGATTACTCTACAATGAGCAGTTCTTC	CASSLGSGLLYNEQFF
TRBJ2-2	TRBV5-1	NA	NA	TGCGCCAGCGGCCGACAGGACAACACCGGGGAGCTGTTTTTT	CASGRQDNTGELFF
TRBJ1-4	TRBV28	NA	NA	TGTGCCAGCCTACGTACCAGCGAGCCTGAAAAACTGTTTTTT	CASLRTSEPEKLFF
TRBJ2-3	TRBV5-1	NA	TRBD2	TGCGCCAGCAGAAGAGTAGGCGGGAGAAGCACAGATACGCAGTATTTT	CASRRVGGRSTDTQYF
TRBJ2-5	TRBV29-1	NA	TRBD1	TGCAGCGTGGATAGAGGGGGCGGACAAGAGACCCAGTACTTC	CSVDRGGGQETQYF
TRBJ2-7	TRBV30	NA	NA	TGTGCCTGGATGCCTAGCGAATACGAGCAGTACTTC	CAWMPSEYEQYF
TRBJ2-3	TRBV6-5	NA	NA	TGTGCCAGCAGCGGAGGGCTAAGGGCGGCGGGTACGCAGTATTTT	CASSGGLRAAGTQYF
TRBJ2-5	TRBV15	NA	NA	TGTGCCACTGCAGAGGACAGTCTTGAACAAGAGACCCAGTACTTC	CATAEDSLEQETQYF
TRBJ2-5	TRBV5-1	NA	NA	TGCGCCAGCAGCTTGTGGGGGGTCGAGGAGACCCAGTACTTC	CASSLWGVEETQYF
TRBJ1-2	TRBV19	NA	TRBD1	TGTGCCAGTAGTAAGAAGACAGGGTGGGGCTACACCTTC	CASSKKTGWGYTF
TRBJ2-1	TRBV2	NA	TRBD2	TGTGCCAGCAGTGAGGAGGCGGGAGGAAGGGGTGAGCAGTTCTTC	CASSEEAGGRGEQFF
TRBJ2-7	TRBV7-9	NA	NA	TGTGCCAGCAGCCCCCCGGGGGGCAGCGAGCAGTACTTC	CASSPPGGSEQYF
TRBJ2-1	TRBV4-1	NA	TRBD2	TGCGCCAGCAGCCAAGATCGGCTAGCGGGGGGGGGTGAGCAGTTCTTC	CASSQDRLAGGGEQFF
TRBJ1-6	TRBV30	NA	TRBD1	TGTGCCTGGAGTGTAGGAGGGGGCCCCGGGGCGGCCCTCCACTTT	CAWSVGGGPGAALHF
TRBJ1-5	TRBV28	NA	NA	TGTGCCAGCAGTTTACTCCAGGGTTCATACAATCAGCCCCAGCATTTT	CASSLLQGSYNQPQHF
TRBJ1-5	TRBV5-5	NA	TRBD1	TGTGCCAGCAGCATGAGGGACAGAGATCAGCCCCAGCATTTT	CASSMRDRDQPQHF
TRBJ1-4	TRBV27	NA	TRBD1	TGTGCCAGCAGACCGGGACAGGGGGGGAATGAAAAACTGTTTTTT	CASRPGQGGNEKLFF
TRBJ1-5	TRBV28	NA	TRBD1	TGTGCCAGTAAACAGGGGGTCGGGCGGCCCCAGCATTTT	CASKQGVGRPQHF
TRBJ2-7	TRBV5-1	NA	TRBD2	TGCGCCAGCAGCTTTAACTCGGGAGGGTCCTACGAGCAGTACTTC	CASSFNSGGSYEQYF
TRBJ2-3	TRBV18	NA	NA	TGTGCCAGCTCACCACGGCCGGAGGATAGCACAGATACGCAGTATTTT	CASSPRPEDSTDTQYF
TRBJ2-7	TRBV6-6	NA	TRBD2	TGTGCCAGCAGCCCCACGGGGGGGATGTCGATCGAGCAGTACTTC	CASSPTGGMSIEQYF
TRBJ2-7	TRBV5-1	NA	TRBD2	TGCGCCAGCAGCTGGCGGGAGAGCTCCTACGAGCAGTACTTC	CASSWRESSYEQYF
TRBJ1-2	TRBV25-1	NA	TRBD1	TGTGCCAGCAGTGAGGCCGGGACAGACTATGGCTACACCTTC	CASSEAGTDYGYTF
TRBJ1-2	TRBV6-5	NA	TRBD1	TGTGCCAGCAGGGGACAGGGGGCTTACTATGGCTACACCTTC	CASRGQGAYYGYTF
TRBJ2-1	TRBV7-2	NA	NA	TGTGCCAGCAGTTCCGCAGGGCACAATGAGCAGTTCTTC	CASSSAGHNEQFF
TRBJ2-5	TRBV5-4	NA	NA	TGTGCCAGCAGCTTGGAGGGGCCACGGGAGACCCAGTACTTC	CASSLEGPRETQYF
TRBJ2-2	TRBV7-7	NA	TRBD2	TGTGCCAGCAGCCCAACTAGCGGAACCGGGGAGCTGTTTTTT	CASSPTSGTGELFF
TRBJ1-5	TRBV6-1	NA	NA	TGTGCCAGCAGTGAAGCGGGCCAGAGTCAACAGCCCCAGCATTTT	CASSEAGQSQQPQHF
TRBJ2-5	TRBV4-3	NA	TRBD1	TGCGCCAGCAGCCAAGCTCTAGGATCGGACAGGGGAGCGAAGACCCAGTACTTC	CASSQALGSDRGAKTQYF
TRBJ1-1	TRBV6-5	NA	TRBD1	TGTGCCAGCAGTCCGACAGGGATGCACACTGAAGCTTTCTTT	CASSPTGMHTEAFF
TRBJ1-1	TRBV29-1	NA	TRBD1	TGCAGCGTTGACGGGACAGCAGAGAACACTGAAGCTTTCTTT	CSVDGTAENTEAFF
TRBJ2-2	TRBV4-1	once	TRBD2	TGCGCCAGCAGCCAGGGGGGACTAGCGGGAGTTGGCACCGGGGAGCTGTTTTTT	CASSQGGLAGVGTGELFF
TRBJ1-2	TRBV24-1	NA	NA	TGTGCCACCAGTGATTCCCAGGTCGGCTATGGCTACACCTTC	CATSDSQVGYGYTF
TRBJ2-2	TRBV19	NA	TRBD1	TGTGCCAGTACCAGGACAGGGTGGGGCACCGGGGAGCTGTTTTTT	CASTRTGWGTGELFF
TRBJ1-1	TRBV2	few	TRBD1	TGTGCCAGCAGTGCAGGGGGAAAAGCTTTCTTT	CASSAGGKAFF
TRBJ2-3	TRBV6-2/TRBV6-3	NA	NA	TGTGCCAGCAGTCCAACAGGGTTCGGCACAGATACGCAGTATTTT	CASSPTGFGTDTQYF
TRBJ2-7	TRBV27	NA	TRBD2	TGTGCCAGCAGTTTATCCGTGGGAGGGCCGAACGAGCAGTACTTC	CASSLSVGGPNEQYF
TRBJ1-1	TRBV19	NA	NA	TGTGCCAGTAGTCCCCGGAGTAGTTTTGTACCGCCCGGCGCTGAAGCTTTCTTT	CASSPRSSFVPPGAEAFF
TRBJ1-2	TRBV28	NA	NA	TGTGCCAGCAGTTTGGCACAGGCGGGGGGCTATGGCTACACCTTC	CASSLAQAGGYGYTF
TRBJ1-6	TRBV30	NA	NA	TGTGCCTGGAGTTTAGCAGAACATTCACCCCTCCACTTT	CAWSLAEHSPLHF
TRBJ1-2	TRBV4-1	NA	NA	TGCGCCAGCAGCCAACAAACCCGACAATCTCTTTACACCTTC	CASSQQTRQSLYTF
TRBJ2-1	TRBV28	NA	TRBD2	TGTGCCGCGGGAGGCTACAATGAGCAGTTCTTC	CAAGGYNEQFF
TRBJ2-5	TRBV6-5	NA	TRBD1	TGTGCCAGCAGTTACCGGACAGGGAGAGAGACCCAGTACTTC	CASSYRTGRETQYF
TRBJ2-7	TRBV11-2	NA	NA	TGTGCCAGCAGCTTCTCAGCGGACCGCTACGAGCAGTACTTC	CASSFSADRYEQYF